This is a list of T cell receptor beta chains from one sample in a study of shared clonotypes between healthy human individuals. Method: immunoSEQ multiplex PCR; TCRdb's copy keeps in-frame clones and lacks some. This sample has about 680,000 clones, with approximately 90% found just once. Sequencing was done on a sample of naive CD8+ T cells sorted from blood. These receptors came from a man aged 30 to 45 in good health. Both conserved end residues are part of each CDR3. D genes are given only for firm matches. Clone size is shown for a subset of rows, as once, few, many or a class of expanded clone.

D gene	V gene	J gene	clone size	CDR3 DNA	CDR3 protein
TRBD2	TRBV15	TRBJ2-5	-	TGTGCCACCAGCAGTCCCTCTAGCGGGAGGCAAGAGACCCAGTACTTC	CATSSPSSGRQETQYF
-	TRBV27	TRBJ2-7	-	TGTGCCAGCAGTTTATCATTGGGGGGCGGGTACGAGCAGTACTTC	CASSLSLGGGYEQYF
TRBD2	TRBV7-6	TRBJ2-7	-	TGTGCCAGCAGCCCTCGACTAGCGGGGGCCTACGAGCAGTACTTC	CASSPRLAGAYEQYF
-	TRBV27	TRBJ2-7	-	TGTGCCATCGGTAGGCGGGGCCCCTACGAGCAGTACTTC	CAIGRRGPYEQYF
-	TRBV4-1	TRBJ1-5	-	TGCGCCAGCAGCCAAGAGACAGGTCATGATCAGCCCCAGCATTTT	CASSQETGHDQPQHF
TRBD2	TRBV19	TRBJ2-7	-	TGTGCCAGTAGTACGACTAGCGGGAGGGCCTACGAGCAGTACTTC	CASSTTSGRAYEQYF
-	TRBV5-6	TRBJ1-1	-	TGTGCCAGCAGCCCAAGTGGGACCAACACTGAAGCTTTCTTT	CASSPSGTNTEAFF
-	TRBV27	TRBJ2-7	-	TGTGCCAGCAGTTTTTCTCCCAGCTACGAGCAGTACTTC	CASSFSPSYEQYF
TRBD1	TRBV7-8	TRBJ1-3	-	TGTGCCAGCAGCTTAGGAGTTCGGGGACAGGGGTACGGAAACACCATATATTTT	CASSLGVRGQGYGNTIYF
-	TRBV5-1	TRBJ1-1	-	TGCGCCAGCAGCTTCGGCGGGGGAGTGGGCACTGAAGCTTTCTTT	CASSFGGGVGTEAFF
-	TRBV2	TRBJ2-3	-	TGTGCCAGCCCCCTAGGTTCGTTGGATACGCAGTATTTT	CASPLGSLDTQYF
-	TRBV13	TRBJ2-5	-	TGTGCCAGCAGCTCCCGACGGAAAGAGACCCAGTACTTC	CASSSRRKETQYF
TRBD2	TRBV29-1	TRBJ2-7	-	TGCAGCGGCCGCTTAGCGGGAGGGCCCTACGAGCAGTACTTC	CSGRLAGGPYEQYF
-	TRBV19	TRBJ2-1	-	TGTGCCAGTAGTATAGGCGGGGAGTACAATGAGCAGTTCTTC	CASSIGGEYNEQFF
-	TRBV7-9	TRBJ1-2	-	TGTGCCAGCAGCTTAGCATGGGATTATGGCTACACCTTC	CASSLAWDYGYTF
-	TRBV15	TRBJ1-1	-	TGTGCCACCAGCAGGGGGATGGAGGCGACCACTGAAGCTTTCTTT	CATSRGMEATTEAFF
-	TRBV7-9	TRBJ2-2	-	TGTGCCAGCAGCTTAAGACTGACGGACCCGAACACCGGGGAGCTGTTTTTT	CASSLRLTDPNTGELFF
TRBD2	TRBV6-9	TRBJ2-3	once	TGTGCCAGCAGTTCGGGCCTAGCGGTTACAGATACGCAGTATTTT	CASSSGLAVTDTQYF
-	TRBV11-2	TRBJ2-7	-	TGTGCCAGCAGCTCCGCCGGGGGGCCTACCTACGAGCAGTACTTC	CASSSAGGPTYEQYF
TRBD1	TRBV11-2	TRBJ2-5	-	TGTGCCAGCAGCTTAGGAACGCCGGGACAGTTAGTTAGAGAGACCCAGTACTTC	CASSLGTPGQLVRETQYF
-	TRBV7-7	TRBJ2-1	-	TGTGCTAGCAGTCTAAAGCGTTATGAGCAGTTCTTC	CASSLKRYEQFF
-	TRBV9	TRBJ2-3	-	TGTGCCAGCAGCGTACCTGGCACAGATACGCAGTATTTT	CASSVPGTDTQYF